This TCR beta chain was profiled in a study of regulatory and conventional T cells in breast cancer (dated by TCRdb to between 2014 and 2017). Receptor libraries were prepared by PCR. Sequencing used an Illumina MiSeq. The public reads were reanalyzed by TCRdb: fastp trimming at Q25, MiXCR alignment, in-frame beta chains only. Rows are combined by CDR3 protein, so each entry shows the most common genes and DNA. The sample table contains some 16,000 distinct CDR3 sequences; only one count was recorded for approximately 35% of them. The top ten clonotypes cover roughly 1.5% of the sample. Per the germline V gene, SGHTA is the CDR1 and FQGTGA is the CDR2. Trimming costs V 0 bases and J 8 bases, and their ends lie 5 bases apart. The CDR3 numbers 12 residues from cysteine through phenylalanine. The DNA shown is the 36-base CDR3, in frame from base 1. As to this clonotype: The clone's antigen remains unknown. The input lacks base qualities; no much larger clone sits a single base away.

The V and J genes are TRBV7-3 and TRBJ2-1; there is no confident call for the D gene. The origin of this receptor is a female donor in good health. The source material was conventional T cells from blood. Read as DNA, the sequence is TGTGCCAGCAGCTTAACTGGGGATGAGCAGTTCTTC. The encoded protein is CASSLTGDEQFF.